The entry that follows covers one TCR beta chain sequence. Its specificity is not known. The data stem from a study of CD4 T cells in relation to SARS-CoV-2 and coronaviruses. Overall study results and limits: No crossreactivity against non-spike viral proteins was tested here. Crossreactive clones expanded significantly less to SARS-CoV-2 than monoreactive clones.

Uncultured naive and memory CD4+ T cells supplied DNA for deep TCR-beta sequencing. Using immunoSEQ multiplex PCR, the repertoire was profiled, and TCRdb retains in-frame clones only, with some absent. The sample lists some 69,000 clones, approximately 94% occurring once. CD4+ T cells from unexposed donors were obtained before the COVID-19 pandemic (2011-2018). The V and J ends lost 0 bases and 3 bases, in that order; junction bases with no gene match: 6. Germline V gives CDR1 LGHDT, CDR2 YNNKEL (reference sequence). The CDR3 runs 16 residues. The V call is TRBV3-1 (or the pseudogene TRBV3-2), the J call TRBJ2-3, with 7 nucleotides matching TRBD2. The TCR was taken from a human donor in good health. The sequenced sample consisted of naive CD4+ T cells from PBMCs. Documented subset: naive CD4+ T cells isolated by negative enrichment. CDR3 nucleotides: TGTGCCAGCAGCCAAGATAGGGGACTAACGACAGATACGCAGTATTTT. It codes for CASSQDRGLTTDTQYF.